This paragraph reports one T cell receptor beta chain. The antigen is unknown. The sample comes from a study of cytomegalovirus exposure and HLA in healthy donors. At the level of the study: A data release that came early held roughly 90 million unique TCRs from HLA-typed donors.

Study findings and constraints: In a later analysis, HLA-associated TCR beta chains were more clonally expanded than equally common others.

The germline V gene has CDR1 SGHTA and CDR2 FQGNSA. With 1 base clipped from V and 0 bases from J, the junction kept 5 bases outside the gene matches. The CDR3 totals 17 residues. It was with 60 Vbeta and 13 Jbeta primers that the PCR ran. Here immunoSEQ multiplex PCR was the method, and the copy in TCRdb shows in-frame clones only, minus some. This sample has about 86,000 clones, with about 71% found just once. The sequence was collected from a man aged 55-75 years in good health and CMV-seronegative. Source material: PBMCs. The chain couples TRBV7-2 to TRBJ2-4, with 8 nucleotides matching TRBD2. CDR3 sequence (DNA): TGTGCCAGCAGCTTAGAGATCCGGGAGGGAGCCAAAAACATTCAGTACTTC. Translation: CASSLEIREGAKNIQYF.